Following are 16 T cell receptor beta chains from one sample sequenced in a study of blood T cell repertoires in COVID-19. Here immunoSEQ multiplex PCR was the method, and the copy in TCRdb shows in-frame clones only, minus some. The data contain 350,000 to 450,000 clones, about 88% of them singletons. Sequencing was performed on peripheral blood. All receptors come from a woman aged 60 to 75 with COVID-19, enrolled during active disease.

V usage is TRBV18 and J usage is TRBJ2-3, with a possible D match to TRBD2 (7 bases). The germline V gene has CDR1 KGHSH and CDR2 LQKENI. Trimming cost V 0 bases and J 2 bases, with 9 bases left between them. The CDR3 loop spans 15 amino acids. CDR3 DNA: TGTGCCAGCTCACCACCGGGGGGGCACACAGATACGCAGTATTTT. This encodes CASSPPGGHTDTQYF.

This chain links TRBV5-1 with TRBJ2-3, with D perhaps TRBD1 (6 bases). CDR1 and CDR2 from the germline V gene are SGHRS and YFSETQ. The V and J ends lost 3 bases and 3 bases respectively, with 17 bases between them. The CDR3 is made up of 16 amino acids. CDR3 nucleotides: TGCGCCAGCAGCTCCTTTTCTAGCAGGGGAACAGATACGCAGTATTTT. Amino acids: CASSSFSSRGTDTQYF.

The chain recombines TRBV19 with TRBJ1-2, with TRBD1 identical over 9 bases. The CDR3 has 14 residues. Germline CDR1 reads LNHDA; CDR2 reads SQIVND (reference sequence). Germline trimming cut 5 bases from V and 1 base from J; bases unmatched to any gene: 2. The CDR3, as DNA: TGTGCCAGTAGTTGGGACAGGGATAACTATGGCTACACCTTC. Protein sequence: CASSWDRDNYGYTF.

The V and J genes are TRBV2 and TRBJ2-5, with a possible D match to TRBD1 (7 bases). This CDR3 comprises 14 residues. Germline CDR1 reads SNHLY; CDR2 reads FYNNEI. Trimming removed 2 bases from V and 6 bases from J, with 13 bases in between. The CDR3 DNA reads as TGTGCCAGCAGTGAAATGGCAGGGGGGAAGACCCAGTACTTC. Its translation is CASSEMAGGKTQYF.

The V gene is TRBV1, the J gene TRBJ1-1; TRBD1 was called by the table and not checked on the DNA. TRBV1 is a listed pseudogene. This CDR3 is 14 amino acids long. The DNA of the CDR3 is TGCACCAGCAGCCAAGACAGAACAAACACTGAAGCTTTCTTT. Its protein product is CTSSQDRTNTEAFF.

Comments on this clone: In the same sample, other DNA sequences code for this CDR3. The rearrangement links TRBV6-5 to TRBJ1-2, with 7 bases that match TRBD1. The CDR3 is 13 residues long. V lost 5 bases to trimming and J lost 3 bases; unmatched junction nucleotides: 3. CDR1 is MNHEY, CDR2 SVGAGI, per germline. CDR3 sequence reads: CASSRQGYYGYTF. The CDR3 DNA follows: TGTGCCAGCAGTCGACAGGGCTACTATGGCTACACCTTC.

The chain links TRBV11-3 to TRBJ2-2, with TRBD1 matching 9 bases. V dropped 5 bases and J dropped 0; count of bases not matched to a gene: 1. CDR1 is SGHNT, CDR2 YENEEA, per germline. CDR3 length: 15 amino acids. CDR3 nucleotide sequence: TGTGCCAGCAGCGGGACAGGGACGAACACCGGGGAGCTGTTTTTT. Translated: CASSGTGTNTGELFF.

CDR3 coding DNA: TGTGCCAGCAGCTTAGCCCAGGGAACGACAGATACGCAGTATTTT. Residues: CASSLAQGTTDTQYF. The gene calls are TRBV7-9 and TRBJ2-3, with D perhaps matching TRBD1 (5 bases). With 0 bases removed from V and 3 bases from J, the gap between germline ends came to 10 bases. The CDR3 sequence is 15 residues long. CDR1 and CDR2 (germline): SEHNR, FQNEAQ (reference sequence).

The CDR3 spells CASSFGSGGGAIYEQYF. The CDR3 DNA sequence: TGTGCCAGCAGCTTCGGGAGCGGCGGGGGGGCAATCTACGAGCAGTACTTC. This chain connects TRBV7-2 to TRBJ2-7, with 9 bases that match TRBD2. The CDR3 spans 17 residues. Germline CDR1 SGHTA, CDR2 FQGNSA. The V and J ends lost 3 bases and 3 bases, in that order; junction bases with no gene match: 12.

This chain links TRBV4-3 with TRBJ1-4, with 7 bases identical to TRBD1. The CDR3 totals 16 residues. The germline gives CDR1 LGHNA, CDR2 YSLEER. V dropped 0 bases and J dropped 7; count of bases not matched to a gene: 8. CDR3 DNA sequence: TGCGCCAGCAGCCAAGAGAGAGGGGGCTGGGGTGAAAAACTGTTTTTT. Its protein product is CASSQERGGWGEKLFF.

The V and J genes are TRBV6-6 and TRBJ2-7, with D possibly being TRBD2 (5 bases). The CDR3 spans 15 residues. Germline V gene sequence: CDR1 MNHNY, CDR2 SVGAGI (reference sequence). V lost 4 bases and J lost 0, with 13 bases in between. CDR3 residues: CASSSSTGSSYEQYF. As DNA, the CDR3 is TGTGCCAGCAGTTCCTCGACGGGGTCCTCCTACGAGCAGTACTTC.

The chain employs TRBV19 and TRBJ1-3; D may be TRBD1 (5 bases). Germline V gene lookup returns CDR1 LNHDA and CDR2 SQIVND (reference sequence). The germline V and J ends were trimmed by 9 bases and 2 bases, with 11 bases remaining between them. This CDR3 has 13 residues. The CDR3 reads CASDRGAGNTIYF. The DNA of the CDR3 is TGTGCCAGCGATCGGGGGGCTGGAAACACCATATATTTT. The entire variable domain, with the rest obtained from reference TRBV19 and TRBJ1-3, is as follows: DGGITQSPKYLFRKEGQNVTLSCEQNLNHDAMYWYRQDPGQGLRLIYYSQIVNDFQKGDIAEGYSVSREKKESFPLTVTSAQKNPTAFYLCASDRGAGNTIYFGEGSWLTVV.

V and J are TRBV4-3 and TRBJ1-1; D call uncertain. The CDR3 extends over 16 amino acids. V was shortened by 1 base and J by 3 bases, with 15 bases between the two germline ends. CDR1 LGHNA and CDR2 YSLEER come from the germline V gene. CDR3 DNA: TGCGCCAGCAGCCAAGTCTCAGGAGGCGGTTACACTGAAGCTTTCTTT. Amino acid sequence: CASSQVSGGGYTEAFF.

The J gene is TRBJ2-5, the V gene TRBV6-1, with 8 bases matching TRBD2. V lost 1 base and J lost 5; bases outside the gene matches: 6. The germline gives CDR1 MNHNS, CDR2 SASEGT. CDR3 length: 15 residues. The CDR3 spells CASSEDRTSSETQYF. The CDR3 coding sequence is TGTGCCAGCAGTGAAGATAGGACTAGCTCGGAGACCCAGTACTTC.

This chain connects TRBV7-2 to TRBJ2-5, with TRBD1 identical over 9 bases. The CDR3 is 15 amino acids. The germline gives CDR1 SGHTA, CDR2 FQGNSA. J lost 1 base, V lost 2 bases, and 2 bases had no gene match. CDR3 nucleotide sequence: TGTGCCAGCAGCTTATACAGGGGGCTCCAAGAGACCCAGTACTTC. Translation: CASSLYRGLQETQYF.

The V gene is TRBV9, the J gene TRBJ1-2; TRBD1 aligns across 7 bases. The junction had 20 bases not matched to a gene; V was cut back by 3 bases and J by 6 bases. The CDR3 runs 18 residues. Germline assignment: CDR1 SGDLS and CDR2 YYNGEE. The CDR3 spells CASSDQQGPRIYRDGYTF. The CDR3 region has the DNA TGTGCCAGCAGCGACCAACAGGGGCCGCGAATTTACCGGGATGGCTACACCTTC.